A single sample is the source of the 14 T cell receptor beta chains below, sequenced in a study of shared clonotypes between healthy human individuals. Clones were sequenced by immunoSEQ multiplex PCR, and TCRdb holds only the in-frame ones, with some missing. The sample records some 2,100,000 clones, around 95% being singletons. Sequenced material: naive CD4+ T cells sorted from blood. Subset denoted: CD45RA+ positively selected. The receptors stem from a man between 18 and 35 years old in good health.

This chain uses TRBV18 with TRBJ2-7; 11 positions agree with TRBD2. The CDR3 has 17 amino acids. Per germline, CDR1 KGHSH and CDR2 LQKENI. V lost 3 bases and J lost 4; bases outside the gene matches: 11. CDR3 nucleotides: TGTGCCAGCTCACCCCCGGGACTAGCGGTTCTGGGTTACGAGCAGTACTTC. It specifies CASSPPGLAVLGYEQYF.

The chain couples TRBV6-5 to TRBJ2-5; TRBD1 matches at 10 bases. This CDR3 region has 14 residues. V was pared by 4 bases and J by 4 bases, with 3 bases of the junction left unmatched. From germline, CDR1 is MNHEY and CDR2 SVGAGI. CDR3 protein: CASSWTGGLETQYF. In nucleotides, the CDR3 is TGTGCCAGCAGTTGGACAGGGGGACTAGAGACCCAGTACTTC.

The chain combines TRBV7-9 with TRBJ1-1; D is undetermined. The germline V and J ends were trimmed by 5 bases and 8 bases, with 9 bases remaining between them. CDR3 length: 11 amino acids. Germline V gene data show CDR1 as SEHNR and CDR2 as FQNEAQ (reference sequence). CDR3 sequence (DNA): TGTGCCAGCAGCCCCAGTTTGGAAGCTTTCTTT. It specifies CASSPSLEAFF.

Here the CDR3 DNA reads TGTGCCAGAAGCCAAACTACCGACAGGGGGAATTCACCCCTCCACTTT. Translation: CARSQTTDRGNSPLHF. J is TRBJ1-6 and V is TRBV5-3; 9 nucleotides match TRBD1. TRBV5-3 is an open reading frame whose function is uncertain. J gave up 7 bases and V 4 bases, and 9 bases lay outside the gene matches. This CDR3 region has 16 residues.

Regarding this clone: Other DNA variants within this sample encode the same CDR3. The chain employs TRBV18 and TRBJ1-4; D call uncertain. V was clipped by 3 bases and J by 5 bases, with 4 bases between them. Germline CDR1 reads KGHSH; CDR2 reads LQKENI. CDR3 length: 12 residues. The CDR3 DNA reads TGTGCCAGCTCACCTCTAAATGAAAAACTGTTTTTT. This codes for CASSPLNEKLFF.

The gene calls are TRBV6-4 and TRBJ2-1; no definite D call. Germline V gene sequence: CDR1 MRHNA, CDR2 SNTAGT. V lost 6 bases and J lost 0, with 15 bases in between. The CDR3 runs 16 residues. CDR3: CASRPVGINSYNEQFF. The CDR3 nucleotides are TGTGCCAGCAGGCCAGTAGGAATTAACTCCTACAATGAGCAGTTCTTC.

V usage is TRBV29-1 and J usage is TRBJ2-7, with unresolved D. V lost 7 bases, J lost 3 bases, and 13 bases lay in between. Germline V gene sequence: CDR1 SQVTM, CDR2 ANQGSEA. The CDR3 contains 12 residues. The CDR3 loop reads CSGLMWGYEQYF. The CDR3 DNA is TGCAGCGGGTTGATGTGGGGCTACGAGCAGTACTTC.

The chain couples TRBV28 to TRBJ2-2, with D perhaps matching TRBD1 (5 bases). CDR1 MDHEN and CDR2 SYDVKM come from the germline V gene. V gave up 3 bases and J gave up 5 bases, with 16 bases separating them. The length of the CDR3 is 16 residues. CDR3 in amino acids: CASSLSIGARTGELFF. The CDR3 coding sequence is TGTGCCAGCAGTTTGTCCATAGGGGCCCGTACCGGGGAGCTGTTTTTT.

The chain carries TRBV2 and TRBJ1-6; D gene unclear. V was shortened by 9 bases and J by 10 bases, with 13 bases between the two germline ends. The germline V gene encodes CDR1 SNHLY and CDR2 FYNNEI. This CDR3 has 12 amino acids. The CDR3 DNA sequence: TGTGCCAGTATTGGTAGCAAGTCACCCCTCCACTTT. Protein product: CASIGSKSPLHF.

CDR3 sequence reads: CASSQDLSGSYEQYF. The CDR3 DNA reads as TGCGCCAGCAGCCAAGATCTCAGCGGGAGTTACGAGCAGTACTTC. The rearrangement links TRBV4-3 to TRBJ2-7, with 8 positions matching TRBD2. The ends lost 0 bases at V and 4 bases at J; junction bases unmatched: 5. CDR3 size: 15 residues. Germline V gene data show CDR1 as LGHNA and CDR2 as YSLEER.

The chain couples TRBV11-3 to TRBJ2-3; 9 positions match TRBD2. V shed 5 bases and J 4 bases; nucleotides not matched to a gene: 7. The CDR3 runs to 15 residues. Germline values: CDR1 SGHNT, CDR2 YENEEA. CDR3 DNA: TGTGCCAGCAGCCTAAGCGGGAGGATTCCAGATACGCAGTATTTT. This translates into CASSLSGRIPDTQYF.

The chain combines TRBV6-5 with TRBJ1-5, with D unclear. The length of the CDR3 is 13 residues. Germline V gene data show CDR1 as MNHEY and CDR2 as SVGAGI. Trimming pared 0 bases from V and 6 bases from J, leaving 6 bases between. CDR3 protein: CASSYSPFQPQHF. The CDR3 bases are TGTGCCAGCAGTTACTCCCCCTTTCAGCCCCAGCATTTT.

Comment on this clone: One end of the junction does not line up with germline, which may come from a read error. The chain joins TRBV28 to TRBJ2-7; the match to TRBD1 covers 9 bases. The CDR3 sequence is 13 residues long. Germline values: CDR1 MDHEN, CDR2 SYDVKM. The CDR3 DNA follows: TGTGCCAGCAGTTTTGCCGCGGACAGGGGAGTTGACTTC. It encodes CASSFAADRGVDF.

V and J are TRBV27 and TRBJ2-5; D is uncertain. The V gene lost 8 bases and the J gene lost 9 bases, with 16 bases spanning the gap. This CDR3 region has 12 residues. CDR1 and CDR2 from the germline V gene are MNHEY and SMNVEV (reference sequence). The CDR3 spells CASSLLGGAQYF. Written as DNA, the CDR3 is TGTGCCAGCTCCTTATTGGGTGGCGCCCAGTACTTC.